The next 10 T cell receptor beta chains were all read from a single sample in a study of blood T cells in healthy people across ages. Next came a second PCR, run for roughly 6 to 11 cycles, which used a sample-barcoded 5' primer along with a J-beta primer mix. TCRdb analysed the 5' RACE reads with MiXCR anew, one entry per CDR3 protein. The sample has about 830,000 distinct CDR3 sequences, approximately 59% seen once; the top ten hold roughly 26%. The sequencing input was blood. Every receptor here comes from a young man in good health.

The chain joins TRBV29-1 to TRBJ1-2; possible D gene TRBD1, 5 bases. V was pared by 3 bases and J by 4 bases, with 21 bases between. The CDR3 runs 16 residues. Looked up from germline, CDR1 is SQVTM and CDR2 is ANQGSEA. The CDR3 region is CSVEVAPGGLSYGYTF. In DNA form, the CDR3 reads TGCAGCGTTGAGGTGGCCCCTGGGGGGTTGAGCTATGGCTACACCTTC.

J is TRBJ2-1 and V is TRBV7-9, with 10 bases matching TRBD1. The germline CDR1 and CDR2 sequences are SEHNR and FQNEAQ (reference sequence). Trimming cost V 4 bases and J 7 bases; bases outside gene matches: 7. The length of the CDR3 is 15 residues. The CDR3 bases are TGTGCCAGCAGCTCTGGGGGGGGACAGGGGAATGAGCAGTTCTTC. This codes for CASSSGGGQGNEQFF.

This clonotype was seen more than once but under ten times. The chain recombines TRBV6-5 with TRBJ1-5; D not certain. The CDR3 is 14 amino acids. In germline, CDR1 is MNHEY, CDR2 SVGAGI. The germline V and J ends were trimmed by 5 bases and 3 bases, with 11 bases remaining between them. The CDR3 protein is CASSPGSSNQPQHF. Here the CDR3 DNA reads TGTGCCAGCAGTCCTGGGTCCTCCAATCAGCCCCAGCATTTT.

V gene TRBV20-1 combines with J gene TRBJ2-5; TRBD1 aligns across 8 bases. Germline CDR1 DFQATT, CDR2 SNEGSKA (reference sequence). With V trimmed by 2 bases and J by 4 bases, 3 bases remained unmatched. The CDR3 loop spans 13 amino acids. Here the CDR3 reads CSARRTGPETQYF. As DNA, the CDR3 is TGCAGTGCTAGACGGACAGGGCCAGAGACCCAGTACTTC.

The chain is built from TRBV3-1 and TRBJ2-1, with 7 bases matching TRBD1. Germline V gene lookup returns CDR1 LGHDT and CDR2 YNNKEL (reference sequence). V lost 4 bases and J lost 10; bases outside the gene matches: 10. This CDR3 is built from 14 residues. In DNA form, the CDR3 reads TGTGCCAGCAGCCTACAGGGTCTCAGGGGGGAGCAGTTCTTC. Translation: CASSLQGLRGEQFF.

The rearrangement joins TRBV27 to TRBJ2-6; D unresolved. The length of the CDR3 is 12 residues. CDR1 and CDR2 (germline): MNHEY, SMNVEV (reference sequence). Trimming took off 10 bases at V and 0 bases at J, with 4 bases between the two ends. CDR3 amino acids: CATLSGANVLTF. The CDR3 DNA reads as TGTGCCACCCTCTCTGGGGCCAACGTCCTGACTTTC.

CDR3 nucleotide sequence: TGTGCCAGCAGCCAAGCGGCACTAGCGGGGGGCTCAACCTACGAGCAGTACTTC. Protein sequence: CASSQAALAGGSTYEQYF. The V gene is TRBV4-2, the J gene TRBJ2-7; TRBD2 matches at 12 bases. The CDR3 covers 18 residues. Per germline, CDR1 LGHNA and CDR2 YNFKEQ. V was pared by 1 base and J by 2 bases, with 9 bases of the junction left unmatched.

The chain recombines TRBV13 with TRBJ1-5, with D possibly being TRBD1 (6 bases). Trimming took 4 bases from V and 5 from J, leaving 12 bases between them. The CDR3 is 14 residues long. Germline assignment: CDR1 PRHDT and CDR2 FYEKMQ (reference sequence). The CDR3 DNA sequence: TGTGCCAGCAGCTGGAGGGGACAACATCAGCCCCAGCATTTT. Residues: CASSWRGQHQPQHF.

As concerns this clonotype: A junction end diverges from the germline sequence, so it may reflect a read error. This chain connects TRBV12-3 or TRBV12-4 to TRBJ2-5, with D possibly matching TRBD2 (5 bases). This CDR3 comprises 15 residues. The CDR3 DNA reads TGTACCAGCAGTTCTCGGACGAGCGGAGGAGAGACCCAGTACTTC. The encoded protein is CTSSSRTSGGETQYF.

This rearrangement joins TRBV6-5 to TRBJ2-3, with D perhaps matching TRBD1 (5 bases). V lost 6 bases, J lost 3 bases, and 13 bases lay in between. The germline V gene encodes CDR1 MNHEY and CDR2 SVGAGI. This CDR3 has 14 residues. The CDR3 DNA reads as TGTGCCAGCAGCTGGGCAGGGAATACAGATACGCAGTATTTT. Encoded protein: CASSWAGNTDTQYF.